This T cell receptor (beta chain) came from a study of regulatory T cells in long-lasting Graves disease. This clonotype was picked up one time. Just one base apart from a much larger clone, this may be a read error. Noted time point: newly diagnosed GD, antithyroid drugs for less than 3 months. Extracted RNA from PBMCs served as the source of the TCR library. Graves' disease was diagnosed by American Thyroid Association guidelines. Both iRepertoire HTBI primers and Arm-PCR of CDR3 regions were used to build the TCR beta libraries. MiXCR, run by TCRdb on the multiplex PCR reads, gives a single entry per CDR3 protein. The data show 400,000 to 500,000 distinct CDR3 sequences, with roughly 15% seen just once and roughly 10% held by the top ten. Per germline, CDR1 MDHEN and CDR2 SYDVKM. The CDR3 covers 17 residues. V shed 8 bases, J shed 0 bases, and the junction held 10 bases outside the gene matches. These records were also assigned to another study, of T cells in Graves' hyperthyroidism and ophthalmopathy.

The material was peripheral blood mononuclear cells (PBMCs), obtained at new diagnosis, from a patient treated with antithyroid drugs. This clonotype originated in a woman aged 25 to 45 with Graves disease. This sequence joins TRBV28 and TRBJ2-3; 11 nucleotides align to TRBD2. In nucleotides, the CDR3 is TGTGCCAGCGGCCGAATAGGGACTAGCGGAAGCACAGATACGCAGTATTTT. Its translation is CASGRIGTSGSTDTQYF.